This T cell receptor (beta chain) was sequenced during a study of T cells in Graves' hyperthyroidism and ophthalmopathy. Study results and caveats: For ophthalmopathy, model prediction preceded onset by a median around 7 months.

The V gene's germline CDR1 is DFQATT and CDR2 SNEGSKA (reference sequence). The CDR3 has 13 residues. The ends were cut back, 2 bases at V and 1 base at J, with 8 bases in the middle. The table lists this clonotype with a few counts. The target antigen is unknown. Patients counted as stable if ophthalmopathy did not develop within 18 months. RNA transcripts were the template for amplifying TCR beta CDR3 regions. The HTBI primer set served for first-round RT-PCR of the TCR CDR3. TCRdb passed the multiplex PCR reads through MiXCR, listing each CDR3 protein once. The sample records about 590,000 distinct CDR3 sequences, more than 15% being singletons.

The chain links TRBV20-1 to TRBJ2-5; possible D gene TRBD2, 5 bases. This TCR was recovered from a woman aged 25 to 39 with Graves' hyperthyroidism. Sequenced material: blood. The CDR3 sequence: CSARQRSQETQYF. CDR3 DNA sequence: TGCAGTGCTAGACAGCGGTCCCAAGAGACCCAGTACTTC.